The text below deals with one T cell receptor (beta chain). Its cognate antigen has yet to be identified. No much larger clone is present one base from it, and per-base qualities are unavailable. The data are from a study of blood T cells in healthy people across ages (dated by TCRdb to the mid-2010s). In terms of the full investigation: Template switching captured roughly one uniquely barcoded TCR beta cDNA molecule per two T cells in model experiments. Age-related changes in TCR beta repertoire diversity were measured in the study by deep sequencing normalized with unique cDNA molecular identifiers. The donors were divided into four age groups: young (average around 16 years), middle-aged (about 39), aged (under 70) and long-lived (82). To avoid experimental bias, donors of different ages were spread randomly across the sequencing lanes. Using the same blood draw, the study looked at two additional independent replicas of 1 million unique cDNA reads for two donors, one aged 18 to 30 and the other aged 80 or older. Points the paper makes about the study in general: The long-lived group showed more naive CD4+ T cells, fewer expanded clones and increased TCR diversity than the aged group, suggesting age selection. Since profiling was done on bulk unsorted PBMCs, naive and antigen-experienced compartments could not be conclusively compared. Observed TCR beta diversity per million T cells fell roughly linearly with age, and a significant reduction was already apparent by age about 43. Because donor CMV infection status was unknown, age-related changes in expanded clonotypes were potentially confounded. A strong correlation was found between observed TCR beta diversity and the percentage of naive T cells measured by flow cytometry. Estimates of total diversity from one million sequenced T cells were regarded as lower bounds and underestimates.

The donors were some 36 Caucasian individuals from Russia, aged roughly 6 to 100 years, who were systemically healthy. Each donor gave 8.5 to 10 milliliters of peripheral blood, collected into EDTA-treated Vacutainer tubes. Ficoll-Paque density-gradient centrifugation was used to isolate PBMCs, with at least 6.5 million per sample. Total RNA was extracted from PBMCs with Trizol reagent, with at least 6 micrograms obtained per sample. The percentages of naive CD45RAhigh/CD27high T cells were determined by flow cytometry on a PBMC aliquot from every donor. The CDR3 sequence holds 14 residues, the cysteine and phenylalanine included. The DNA shown is the 42-base CDR3, in frame from base 1. Via the germline V gene, CDR1 is SGHTA and CDR2 FQGNSA. Relative to germline, V is missing 5 bases and J is missing 5 bases, with 5 bases of the junction outside any gene match. Library generation was performed with 5' RACE. The sample was run on an Illumina HiSeq 2500. A second PCR of 7 to 11 cycles was performed with a sample-barcoded 5' primer and a J-beta primer mix. Each TCR beta cDNA molecule received a unique molecular identifier from a template-switch 5' adaptor carrying 12 random nucleotides. Each sample yielded at least 2.5 million CDR3-containing paired-end reads. First-strand cDNA was synthesized from all RNA with the Mint cDNA synthesis kit, primed by a TRBC-specific oligonucleotide. Following uracil-DNA glycosylase treatment, all cDNA underwent a first 18-cycle PCR with the universal primers M1SS and BC2_uni_R. Processing in the source paper ran as follows. For normalization, 1 million high-quality reads, each with a distinct molecular identifier, were randomly selected from each sample. Reads sharing molecular identifiers were discarded rather than binned into consensus sequences. CDR3 identification, clonotype clustering and error correction used MiTCR with a Q25 quality threshold and the strictest error-elimination algorithm. A nonparametric unseen species model with Euler transformation was used to estimate lower-bound total TCR beta diversity. TCRdb ran its own pipeline on the public reads, namely fastp trimming at Q25 and MiXCR clone calling, and kept in-frame beta chains. Identical CDR3 proteins give one entry, which carries the most common genes and DNA. TCRdb assigned the V and J calls; the authors' analysis was not used. The sample table lists about 800,000 distinct CDR3 sequences, about 62% of them with a count of one. Around 20% of the sample is held by the ten biggest clonotypes.

This receptor was taken from a man aged 30 to 45 in good health. The chain uses TRBV7-2 and TRBJ1-4; 7 central nucleotides agree with TRBD1. Material: blood. CDR3 protein: CASSARQGNEKLFF. The nucleotide sequence is TGTGCCAGCAGCGCTCGACAGGGAAATGAAAAACTGTTTTTT.